The present T cell receptor (beta chain) was sequenced within a study of healthy donors' naive CD4 and CD8 T cells. The study's findings and limits: Bulk sequencing left alpha and beta chains unpaired.

Note on this clonotype: What it binds is unknown.

Trimming took 4 bases from V and 7 from J, leaving 17 bases between them. The CDR3 extends over 14 amino acids. The germline CDR1 and CDR2 sequences are GTSNPN and SVGIG (reference sequence). Naive CD4+ cells were sorted as CD4+CD8-CD45RO-CD45RA+; naive CD8+ as CD8+CD4-CD45RA+CD27bright. Each TCR library used roughly 490 ng of total RNA and a linear amplification protocol. TCRdb reprocessed the reads with MiXCR, giving one entry per CDR3 protein. The repertoire holds approximately 180,000 distinct CDR3 sequences, with 65% to 75% as singletons. The chain is built from TRBV30 and TRBJ1-5; no reliable D call. Sequenced: naive CD4+ and CD8+ T cells sorted from blood, pooled from several donors. This TCR was sampled from a pool of human donors in good health; the sample pools cells from several healthy donors. The CDR3 region is CAWTFGVPGQPQHF. The CDR3 DNA is TGTGCCTGGACCTTCGGAGTTCCGGGGCAGCCCCAGCATTTT.